The source of this T cell receptor beta chain is a study of cytomegalovirus exposure and HLA in healthy donors. Study observations and caveats: A classifier reportedly called cytomegalovirus status with high sensitivity and specificity.

With 60 Vbeta and 13 Jbeta primers, the PCR was carried out. Produced via immunoSEQ multiplex PCR; TCRdb's table is partial and in-frame only. Of about 210,000 clones in the sample, about 80% are singletons; the top ten hold roughly 5.5%. The CDR3 runs to 13 residues. V was trimmed by 4 bases and J by 0 bases, leaving 9 bases between them. Germline values: CDR1 SQVTM, CDR2 ANQGSEA. As to this clone: What it binds is unknown.

The sequencing sample was made of PBMCs. The TCR comes from a middle-aged man in good health and CMV-seropositive. The gene calls are TRBV29-1 and TRBJ1-1; no clear D gene. CDR3 coding DNA: TGCAGCGTTGGTTTTCAGATGAACACTGAAGCTTTCTTT. It is translated as CSVGFQMNTEAFF.